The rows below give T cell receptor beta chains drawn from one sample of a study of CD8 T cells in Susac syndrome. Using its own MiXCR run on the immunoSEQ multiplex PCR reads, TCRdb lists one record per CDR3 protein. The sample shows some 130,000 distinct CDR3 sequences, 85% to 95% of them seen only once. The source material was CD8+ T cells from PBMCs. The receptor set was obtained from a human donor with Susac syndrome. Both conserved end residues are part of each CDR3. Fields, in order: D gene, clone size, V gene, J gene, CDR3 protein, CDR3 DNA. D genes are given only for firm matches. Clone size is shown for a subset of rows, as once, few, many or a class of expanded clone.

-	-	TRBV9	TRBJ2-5	CASSVGGGETQYF	TGTGCCAGCAGCGTTGGGGGCGGCGAGACCCAGTACTTC
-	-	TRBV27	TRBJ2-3	CASSPGQLTDTQYF	TGTGCCAGCAGTCCCGGACAGCTCACAGATACGCAGTATTTT
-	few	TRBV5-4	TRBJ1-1	CASSLEAAEAFF	TGTGCCAGCAGCTTGGAGGCAGCTGAAGCTTTCTTT
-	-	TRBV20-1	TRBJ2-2	CSATNPGTNTGELFF	TGCAGTGCCACAAACCCCGGAACGAACACCGGGGAGCTGTTTTTT
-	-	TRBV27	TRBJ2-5	CASSLGLYQETQYF	TGTGCCAGCAGTTTAGGGCTGTACCAAGAGACCCAGTACTTC
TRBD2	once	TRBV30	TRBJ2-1	CAWRRRWSAGGPQDNEQFF	TGTGCCTGGAGGCGTCGATGGTCAGCGGGAGGGCCACAGGACAATGAGCAGTTCTTC
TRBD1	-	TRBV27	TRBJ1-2	CASSVGTGIYGYTF	TGTGCCAGCAGTGTTGGGACAGGGATCTATGGCTACACCTTC
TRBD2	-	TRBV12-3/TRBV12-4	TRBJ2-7	CASSRLVGGMNEQYF	TGTGCCAGCAGTCGCTTGGTGGGAGGGATGAACGAGCAGTACTTC
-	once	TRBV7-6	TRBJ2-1	CASSSLGAAGSYNEQFF	TGTGCCAGCAGCTCCCTGGGGGCGGCCGGCTCCTACAATGAGCAGTTCTTC
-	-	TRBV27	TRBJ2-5	CASSLSWGEQETQYF	TGTGCCAGCAGTTTATCATGGGGGGAACAAGAGACCCAGTACTTC
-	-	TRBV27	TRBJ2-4	CASSSGHIQYF	TGTGCCAGCAGTTCCGGACACATTCAGTACTTC
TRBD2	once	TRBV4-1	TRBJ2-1	CASSQGGLAGVGTYNEQFF	TGCGCCAGCAGCCAAGGGGGCCTAGCGGGAGTCGGGACCTACAATGAGCAGTTCTTC
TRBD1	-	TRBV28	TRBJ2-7	CASSRISGTGIYEQYF	TGTGCCAGCAGTCGTATTAGTGGGACAGGGATCTACGAGCAGTACTTC
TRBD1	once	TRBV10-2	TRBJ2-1	CASITRQGAVLGYNEQFF	TGCGCCAGCATTACCAGACAGGGGGCGGTCTTAGGTTACAATGAGCAGTTCTTC
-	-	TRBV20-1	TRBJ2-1	CSATPAGEQFF	TGCAGTGCCACACCTGCAGGTGAGCAGTTCTTC
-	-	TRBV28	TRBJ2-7	CASSLFMGGPYHEQYF	TGTGCCAGCAGTTTATTCATGGGAGGACCCTACCACGAGCAGTACTTC
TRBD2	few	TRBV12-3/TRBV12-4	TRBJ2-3	CASGAPGLAVDTQYF	TGTGCCAGCGGGGCACCGGGACTAGCGGTTGATACGCAGTATTTT
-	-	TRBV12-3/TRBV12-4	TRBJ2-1	CASSFGSLDEQFF	TGTGCCAGCAGTTTCGGGTCTCTAGATGAGCAGTTCTTC
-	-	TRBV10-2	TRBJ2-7	CASSEAAGEQYF	TGCGCCAGCAGTGAGGCTGCGGGGGAGCAGTACTTC
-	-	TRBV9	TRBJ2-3	CASSVGGGSTDTQYF	TGTGCCAGCAGCGTAGGAGGGGGAAGCACAGATACGCAGTATTTT
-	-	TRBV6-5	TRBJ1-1	CASSLRADQTEAFF	TGTGCCAGCAGTTTAAGGGCAGACCAGACTGAAGCTTTCTTT
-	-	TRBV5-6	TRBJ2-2	CASSQTGELFF	TGTGCCAGCAGCCAAACCGGGGAGCTGTTTTTT
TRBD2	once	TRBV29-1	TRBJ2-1	CSVTSGVEQFF	TGCAGCGTTACTAGCGGGGTAGAGCAGTTCTTC
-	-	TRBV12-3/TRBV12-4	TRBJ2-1	CASSLLAGTSPYEQFF	TGTGCCAGCAGTTTATTGGCAGGGACCAGCCCTTATGAGCAGTTCTTC
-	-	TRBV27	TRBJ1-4	CASSAAPGNEKLFF	TGTGCCAGCAGTGCCGCGCCTGGGAATGAAAAACTGTTTTTT
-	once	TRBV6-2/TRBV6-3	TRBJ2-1	CASSYSVKGLEQFF	TGTGCCAGCAGTTACTCGGTCAAGGGCCTCGAGCAGTTCTTC
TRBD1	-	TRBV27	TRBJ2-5	CASSSDRGQEETQYF	TGTGCCAGCAGCTCGGACAGGGGGCAGGAAGAGACCCAGTACTTC
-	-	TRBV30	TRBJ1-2	CAWSVTEDWDGYTF	TGTGCCTGGAGTGTAACGGAGGACTGGGATGGCTACACCTTC
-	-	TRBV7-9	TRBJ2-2	CASSSGGWGTNTGELFF	TGTGCCAGCAGCTCCGGAGGGTGGGGGACTAACACCGGGGAGCTGTTTTTT
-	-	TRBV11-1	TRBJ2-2	CASSLVGGNTGELFF	TGTGCCAGCAGCTTAGTTGGCGGGAACACCGGGGAGCTGTTTTTT
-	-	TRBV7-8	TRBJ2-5	CASSLSYVETQYF	TGTGCCAGCAGCTTAAGTTACGTAGAGACCCAGTACTTC
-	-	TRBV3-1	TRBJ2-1	CASNLGGNEQFF	TGTGCCAGCAACCTAGGGGGCAATGAGCAGTTCTTC
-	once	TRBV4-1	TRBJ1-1	CASSPSQEGTEAFF	TGCGCCAGCAGCCCTTCACAGGAGGGGACTGAAGCTTTCTTT
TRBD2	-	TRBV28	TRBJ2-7	CASKPGLAGGHYEQYF	TGTGCCAGCAAACCGGGACTAGCGGGAGGCCACTACGAGCAGTACTTC
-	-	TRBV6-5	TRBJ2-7	CASSYEKDYEQYF	TGTGCCAGCAGTTACGAGAAAGACTACGAGCAGTACTTC
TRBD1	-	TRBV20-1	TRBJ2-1	CSADSGTAESEANNEQFF	TGCAGTGCTGATTCCGGGACAGCTGAAAGCGAAGCGAACAATGAGCAGTTCTTC
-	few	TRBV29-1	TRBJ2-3	CSVEAGQTTDTQYF	TGCAGCGTTGAGGCGGGGCAGACTACAGATACGCAGTATTTT
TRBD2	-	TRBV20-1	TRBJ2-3	CSAHGLAGYNTQYF	TGCAGTGCTCACGGACTAGCGGGATACAATACGCAGTATTTT
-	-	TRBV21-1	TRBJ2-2	CASSTSTTNTGELFF	TGTGCCAGCAGCACCTCGACCACGAACACCGGGGAGCTGTTTTTT
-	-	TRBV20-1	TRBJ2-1	CSARDSNEQFF	TGCAGTGCTAGAGATTCCAATGAGCAGTTCTTC
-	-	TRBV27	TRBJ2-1	CASRPMEYNEQFF	TGTGCCAGCAGACCGATGGAGTACAATGAGCAGTTCTTC
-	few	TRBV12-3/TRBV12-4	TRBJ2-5	CASSLARGETQYF	TGTGCCAGCAGTTTAGCGCGGGGAGAGACCCAGTACTTC
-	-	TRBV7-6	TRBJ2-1	CASSREAYNEQFF	TGTGCCAGCAGCAGGGAGGCATACAATGAGCAGTTCTTC
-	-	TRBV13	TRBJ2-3	CASSLVAVTDTQYF	TGTGCCAGCAGCTTGGTTGCGGTAACAGATACGCAGTATTTT
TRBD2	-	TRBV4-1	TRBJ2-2	CASSQGEGSTGELFF	TGCGCCAGCAGCCAGGGGGAGGGCAGCACCGGGGAGCTGTTTTTT
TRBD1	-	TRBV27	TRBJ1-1	CASSLVGQGNTEAFF	TGTGCCAGCAGTTTAGTGGGACAGGGGAACACTGAAGCTTTCTTT